This TCR beta chain was obtained from a study of blood T cell repertoires in COVID-19. The table came from immunoSEQ multiplex PCR; TCRdb's copy has only in-frame clones and leaves some out. Of about 140,000 clones in the sample, roughly 86% were seen once. Germline V gene data show CDR1 as MNHEY and CDR2 as SVGAGI. This CDR3 has 14 residues. The J segment lost 6 bases and the V segment lost 6 bases, leaving 7 bases of the junction unmatched. The source of this sequence is a human donor in a cohort sampled during active COVID-19. The rearrangement uses TRBV6-5 and TRBJ1-4, with TRBD1 matching 7 bases. Input material: peripheral blood. DNA of the CDR3: TGTGCCAGCAGATCGGACAGGCTGCATGAAAAACTGTTTTTT. This sequence encodes CASRSDRLHEKLFF.